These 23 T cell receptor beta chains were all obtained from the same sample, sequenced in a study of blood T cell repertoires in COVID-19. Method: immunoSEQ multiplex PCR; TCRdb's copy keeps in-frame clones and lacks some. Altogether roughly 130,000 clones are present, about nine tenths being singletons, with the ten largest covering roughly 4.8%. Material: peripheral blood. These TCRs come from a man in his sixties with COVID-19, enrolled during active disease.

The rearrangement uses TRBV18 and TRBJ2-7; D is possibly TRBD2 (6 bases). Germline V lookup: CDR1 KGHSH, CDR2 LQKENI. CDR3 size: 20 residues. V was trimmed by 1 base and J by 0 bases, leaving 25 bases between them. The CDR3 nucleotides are TGTGCCAGCTCACCACTTGCAGGGACTTTGAAGGGACGTTCCTCCTACGAGCAGTACTTC. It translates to CASSPLAGTLKGRSSYEQYF. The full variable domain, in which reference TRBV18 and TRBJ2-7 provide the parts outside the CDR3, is NAGVMQNPRHLVRRRGQEARLRCSPMKGHSHVYWYRQLPEEGLKFMVYLQKENIIDESGMPKERFSAEFPKEGPSILRIQQVVRGDSAAYFCASSPLAGTLKGRSSYEQYFGPGTRLTVT.

CDR3 sequence: CASSLGGASGNTIYF. The CDR3 nucleotides read TGTGCCAGCAGCTTAGGCGGAGCTTCTGGAAACACCATATATTTT. The rearrangement uses TRBV11-2 and TRBJ1-3; D gene unclear. Germline assignment: CDR1 SGHAT and CDR2 FQNNGV. This CDR3 is 15 amino acids long. The V end was cut by 1 base, the J end by 1 base, with 8 bases between. The variable domain in full, with the rest retrieved from reference TRBV11-2 and TRBJ1-3, is EAGVAQSPRYKIIEKRQSVAFWCNPISGHATLYWYQQILGQGPKLLIQFQNNGVVDDSQLPKDRFSAERLKGVDSTLKIQPAKLEDSAVYLCASSLGGASGNTIYFGEGSWLTVV.

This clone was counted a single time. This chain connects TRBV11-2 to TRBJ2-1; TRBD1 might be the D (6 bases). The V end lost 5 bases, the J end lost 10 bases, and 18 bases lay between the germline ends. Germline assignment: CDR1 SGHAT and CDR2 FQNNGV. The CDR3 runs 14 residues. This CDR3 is CASSHVRGKEEQFF. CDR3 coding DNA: TGTGCCAGCAGCCATGTTAGGGGGAAGGAGGAGCAGTTCTTC.

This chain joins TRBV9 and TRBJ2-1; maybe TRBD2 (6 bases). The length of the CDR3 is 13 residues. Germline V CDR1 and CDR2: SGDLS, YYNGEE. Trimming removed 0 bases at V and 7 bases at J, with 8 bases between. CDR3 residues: CASSVDGGNEQFF. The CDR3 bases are TGTGCCAGCAGCGTAGATGGGGGGAATGAGCAGTTCTTC.

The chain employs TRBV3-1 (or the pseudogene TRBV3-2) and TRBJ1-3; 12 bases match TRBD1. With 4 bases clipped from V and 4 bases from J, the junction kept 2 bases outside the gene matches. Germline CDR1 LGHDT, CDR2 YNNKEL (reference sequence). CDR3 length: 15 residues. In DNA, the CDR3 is TGTGCCAGCAGCCCCGGGACAGGGGGCGGAAACACCATATATTTT. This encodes CASSPGTGGGNTIYF.

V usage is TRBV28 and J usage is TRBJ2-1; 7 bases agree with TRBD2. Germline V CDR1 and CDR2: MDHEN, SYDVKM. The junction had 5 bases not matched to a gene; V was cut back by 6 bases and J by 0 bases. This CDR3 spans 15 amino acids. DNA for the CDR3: TGTGCCAGCAGGCTAGCGGCCCTCTCCTACAATGAGCAGTTCTTC. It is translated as CASRLAALSYNEQFF.

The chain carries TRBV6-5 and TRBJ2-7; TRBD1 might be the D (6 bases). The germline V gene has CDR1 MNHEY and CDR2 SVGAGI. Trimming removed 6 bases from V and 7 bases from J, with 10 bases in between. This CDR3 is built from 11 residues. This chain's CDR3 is CASRARGEQYF. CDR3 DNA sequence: TGTGCCAGCAGGGCTAGGGGGGAGCAGTACTTC.

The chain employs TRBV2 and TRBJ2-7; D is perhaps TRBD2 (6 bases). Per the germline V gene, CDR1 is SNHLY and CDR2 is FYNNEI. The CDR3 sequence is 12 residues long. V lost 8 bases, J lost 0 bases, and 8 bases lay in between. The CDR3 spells CASRENSYEQYF. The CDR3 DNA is TGTGCCAGCCGGGAGAACTCCTACGAGCAGTACTTC.

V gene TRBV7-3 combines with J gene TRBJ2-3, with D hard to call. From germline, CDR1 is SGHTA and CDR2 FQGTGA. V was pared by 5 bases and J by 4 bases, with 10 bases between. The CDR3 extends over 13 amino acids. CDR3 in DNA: TGTGCCAGCAGCCTATTGGGCGCAGATACGCAGTATTTT. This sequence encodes CASSLLGADTQYF.

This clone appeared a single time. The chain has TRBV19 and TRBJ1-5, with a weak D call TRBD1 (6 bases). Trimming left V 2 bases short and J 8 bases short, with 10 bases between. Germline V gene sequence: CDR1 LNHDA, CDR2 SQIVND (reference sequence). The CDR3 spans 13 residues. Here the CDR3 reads CASSITGREPQHF. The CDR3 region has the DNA TGTGCCAGTAGTATAACAGGGAGGGAGCCCCAGCATTTT.

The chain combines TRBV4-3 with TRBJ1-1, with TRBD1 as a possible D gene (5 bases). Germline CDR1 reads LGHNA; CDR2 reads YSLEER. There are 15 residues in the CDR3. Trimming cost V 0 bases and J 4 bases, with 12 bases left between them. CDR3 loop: CASSQEGQGFTEAFF. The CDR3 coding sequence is TGCGCCAGCAGCCAAGAAGGGCAGGGTTTCACTGAAGCTTTCTTT.

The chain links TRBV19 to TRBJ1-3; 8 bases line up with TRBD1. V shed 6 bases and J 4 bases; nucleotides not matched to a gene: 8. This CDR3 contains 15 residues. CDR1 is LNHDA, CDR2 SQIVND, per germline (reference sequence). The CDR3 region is CASRTQGARGNTIYF. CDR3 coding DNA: TGTGCCAGTAGAACTCAGGGGGCGCGAGGAAACACCATATATTTT.

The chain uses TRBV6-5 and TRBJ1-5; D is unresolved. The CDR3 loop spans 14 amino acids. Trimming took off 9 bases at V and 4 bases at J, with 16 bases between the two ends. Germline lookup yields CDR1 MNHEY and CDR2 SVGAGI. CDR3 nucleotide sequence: TGTGCCAGGTTTGTAGAGGTTCCGAATCAGCCCCAGCATTTT. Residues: CARFVEVPNQPQHF.

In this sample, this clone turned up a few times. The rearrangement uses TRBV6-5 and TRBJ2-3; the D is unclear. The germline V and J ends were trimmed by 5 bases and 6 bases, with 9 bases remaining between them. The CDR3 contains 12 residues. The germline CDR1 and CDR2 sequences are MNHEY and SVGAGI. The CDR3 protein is CASSLFYDTQYF. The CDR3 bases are TGTGCCAGCAGTCTATTTTACGATACGCAGTATTTT.

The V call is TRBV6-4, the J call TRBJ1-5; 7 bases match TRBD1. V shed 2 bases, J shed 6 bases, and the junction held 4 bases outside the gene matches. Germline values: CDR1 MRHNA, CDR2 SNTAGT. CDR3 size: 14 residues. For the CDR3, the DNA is TGTGCCAGCAGTGACGAGACAGGGTGTCAGCCCCAGCATTTT. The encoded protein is CASSDETGCQPQHF.

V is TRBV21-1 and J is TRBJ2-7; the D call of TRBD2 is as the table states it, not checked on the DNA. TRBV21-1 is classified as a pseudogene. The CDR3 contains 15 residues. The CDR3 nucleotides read TGTGCCAGCGAGGTTAGCGGGAGGGCCCTCTACGAGCAGTACTTC. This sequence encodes CASEVSGRALYEQYF.

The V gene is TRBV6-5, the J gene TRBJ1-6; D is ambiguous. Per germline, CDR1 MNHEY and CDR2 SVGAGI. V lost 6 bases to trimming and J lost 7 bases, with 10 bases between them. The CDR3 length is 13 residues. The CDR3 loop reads CASRRSYNSPLHF. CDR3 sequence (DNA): TGTGCCAGCAGGAGGTCTTACAATTCACCCCTCCACTTT.

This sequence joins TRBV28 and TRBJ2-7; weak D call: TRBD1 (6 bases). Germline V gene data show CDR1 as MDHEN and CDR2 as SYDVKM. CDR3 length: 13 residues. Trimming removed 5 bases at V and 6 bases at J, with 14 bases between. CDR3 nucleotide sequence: TGTGCCAGCAGTCAGCCCGGGACACGCGAGCAGTACTTC. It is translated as CASSQPGTREQYF. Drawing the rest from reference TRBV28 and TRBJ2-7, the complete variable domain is DVKVTQSSRYLVKRTGEKVFLECVQDMDHENMFWYRQDPGLGLRLIYFSYDVKMKEKGDIPEGYSVSREKKERFSLILESASTNQTSMYLCASSQPGTREQYFGPGTRLTVT.

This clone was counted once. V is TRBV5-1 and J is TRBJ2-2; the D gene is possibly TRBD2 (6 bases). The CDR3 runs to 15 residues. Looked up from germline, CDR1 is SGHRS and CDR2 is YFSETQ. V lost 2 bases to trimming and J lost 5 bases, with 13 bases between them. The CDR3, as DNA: TGCGCCAGCAGCTTAGGAGGGGCCGAGACCGGGGAGCTGTTTTTT. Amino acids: CASSLGGAETGELFF.

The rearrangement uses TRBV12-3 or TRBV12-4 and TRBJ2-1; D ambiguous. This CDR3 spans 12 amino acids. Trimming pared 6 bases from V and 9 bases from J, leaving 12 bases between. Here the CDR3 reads CASSFLSGEQFF. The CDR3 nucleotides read TGTGCCAGCAGCTTCCTGAGTGGTGAGCAGTTCTTC.

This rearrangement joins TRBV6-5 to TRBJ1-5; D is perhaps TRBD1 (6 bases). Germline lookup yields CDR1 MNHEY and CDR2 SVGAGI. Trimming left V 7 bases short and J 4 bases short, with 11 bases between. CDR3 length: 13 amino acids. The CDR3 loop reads CASKGGENQPQHF. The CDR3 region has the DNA TGTGCCAGCAAGGGGGGGGAGAATCAGCCCCAGCATTTT.

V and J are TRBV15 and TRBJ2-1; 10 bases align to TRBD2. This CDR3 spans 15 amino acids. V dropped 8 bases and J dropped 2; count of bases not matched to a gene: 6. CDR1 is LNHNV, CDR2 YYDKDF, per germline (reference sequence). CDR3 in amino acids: CATQSGRAPYNEQFF. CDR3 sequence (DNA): TGTGCCACCCAAAGCGGGAGGGCCCCCTACAATGAGCAGTTCTTC.

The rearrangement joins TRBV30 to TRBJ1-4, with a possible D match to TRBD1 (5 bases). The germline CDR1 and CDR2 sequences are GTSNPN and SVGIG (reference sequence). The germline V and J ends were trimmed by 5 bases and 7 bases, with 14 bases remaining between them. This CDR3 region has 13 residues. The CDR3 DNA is TGTGCCTGGGGGATAGGGGTTGGTGAAAAACTGTTTTTT. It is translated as CAWGIGVGEKLFF.